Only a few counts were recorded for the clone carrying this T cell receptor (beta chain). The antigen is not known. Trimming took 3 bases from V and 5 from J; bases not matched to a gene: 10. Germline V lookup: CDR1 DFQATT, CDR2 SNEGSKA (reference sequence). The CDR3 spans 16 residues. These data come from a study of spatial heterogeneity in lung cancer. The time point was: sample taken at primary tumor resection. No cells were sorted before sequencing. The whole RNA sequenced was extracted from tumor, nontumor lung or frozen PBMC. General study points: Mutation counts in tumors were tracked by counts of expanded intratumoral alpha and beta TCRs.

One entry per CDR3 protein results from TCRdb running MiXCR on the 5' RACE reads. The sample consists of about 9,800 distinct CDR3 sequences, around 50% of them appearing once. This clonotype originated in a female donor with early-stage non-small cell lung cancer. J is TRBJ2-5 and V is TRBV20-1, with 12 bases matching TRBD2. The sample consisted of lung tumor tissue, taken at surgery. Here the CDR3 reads CSARKRLAGARETQYF. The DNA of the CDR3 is TGCAGTGCTAGGAAGAGACTAGCGGGGGCCCGGGAGACCCAGTACTTC.